The 20 T cell receptor beta chains below come from one sample, sequenced in a study of T cell clonotyping in hematopoietic cell transplantation listed by TCRdb under 2021. Preparation of the library involved the immunoSEQ multiplex PCR assay. TCRdb carries this immuneACCESS record with in-frame sequences only. Its versions omit some clonotypes, under half of them owing to an unresolved V gene in the studies checked, with the rest unexplained. This sample is represented by about 16,000 clones; around 60% of them were singletons. Together, the top ten hold over 9.5% of the sample. The sample's time point label, in plain terms: 30 days after allo-HCT. The sample was PBMCs, taken 30 days after allogeneic stem cell transplant. The origin of the receptors is a male patient in his fifties or sixties who had an allogeneic stem cell transplant from an unrelated donor, so T cells may come from the graft donor. Some clones in this sample may be carry-over from other donors' samples.

This clone was counted only a few times. This rearrangement joins TRBV7-9 to TRBJ1-5; no clear D. Per germline, CDR1 SEHNR and CDR2 FQNEAQ (reference sequence). The CDR3 covers 14 residues. V shed 3 bases and J shed 4 bases, with 10 bases lying between them. This CDR3 is CASSLGLENQPQHF. CDR3 sequence (DNA): TGTGCCAGCAGCTTGGGGTTAGAGAATCAGCCCCAGCATTTT.

This clone was detected once. The chain carries TRBV6-5 and TRBJ2-7; the match to TRBD2 covers 8 bases. CDR1 is MNHEY, CDR2 SVGAGI, per germline. Trimming took 6 bases from V and 3 from J; bases not matched to a gene: 7. The CDR3 contains 14 residues. The CDR3 bases are TGTGCCAGCAGCCCAACCGGGACTAGCTACGAGCAGTACTTC. Translation: CASSPTGTSYEQYF.

This rearrangement joins TRBV6-5 to TRBJ2-7; 7 bases are shared with TRBD2. Germline V CDR1 and CDR2: MNHEY, SVGAGI. The J segment lost 4 bases and the V segment lost 2 bases, leaving 5 bases of the junction unmatched. The CDR3 sequence is 14 residues long. The CDR3 sequence: CASSYKGGEYEQYF. In DNA form, the CDR3 reads TGTGCCAGCAGTTACAAGGGAGGGGAGTACGAGCAGTACTTC.

The chain joins TRBV7-9 to TRBJ1-4; 7 bases map to TRBD1. The CDR3 loop spans 16 amino acids. Trimming removed 1 base from V and 8 bases from J; junction bases left unmatched: 10. Looked up from germline, CDR1 is SEHNR and CDR2 is FQNEAQ (reference sequence). CDR3 in amino acids: CASSLGTGDLGEKLFF. As DNA, the CDR3 is TGTGCCAGCAGCTTAGGAACAGGGGATTTAGGAGAAAAACTGTTTTTT.

The CDR3 DNA reads TGCAGCTCAACAGAGCCTGGCGCGGCCGCTGGCGGTGGCTACACCTTC. Residues: CSSTEPGAAAGGGYTF. The rearrangement joins TRBV29-1 to TRBJ1-2; D call uncertain. V lost 8 bases, J lost 7 bases, and 29 bases lay in between. Germline V CDR1 and CDR2: SQVTM, ANQGSEA. The CDR3 is 16 amino acids.

CDR3 in amino acids: CASSLQSGEGEKLFF. For the CDR3, the DNA is TGTGCCAGCAGCTTGCAGTCAGGGGAGGGTGAAAAACTGTTTTTT. This chain connects TRBV5-6 to TRBJ1-4, with a tentative D call TRBD1 (6 bases). Germline V gene sequence: CDR1 SGHDT, CDR2 YYEEEE. There are 15 residues in the CDR3. V gave up 1 base and J gave up 7 bases, with 14 bases separating them.

The rearrangement uses TRBV9 and TRBJ1-1; D is perhaps TRBD1 (6 bases). The V and J ends lost 0 bases and 10 bases respectively, with 13 bases between them. In germline, CDR1 is SGDLS, CDR2 YYNGEE. The CDR3 runs to 13 residues. Here the CDR3 DNA reads TGTGCCAGCAGCGTAGAACAGGGTGGAAGAGCTTTCTTT. Translating it yields CASSVEQGGRAFF.

The chain uses TRBV6-6 and TRBJ1-6, with 8 bases aligning to TRBD1. J was trimmed by 10 bases and V by 2 bases; bases with no gene match: 7. The CDR3 is 15 amino acids. The germline V gene encodes CDR1 MNHNY and CDR2 SVGAGI (reference sequence). Here the CDR3 DNA reads TGTGCCAGCAGTTACATAAAGACAGGGGAGTCACCCCTCCACTTT. Amino acid sequence: CASSYIKTGESPLHF.

The rearrangement links TRBV6-6 to TRBJ2-3; D unresolved. Trimming stripped 7 bases from V and 3 bases from J, with 11 bases between. The CDR3 sequence is 13 residues long. Germline V gene data show CDR1 as MNHNY and CDR2 as SVGAGI (reference sequence). Here the CDR3 DNA reads TGTGCCAGCATCGAGGCCTCAACAGATACGCAGTATTTT. This sequence encodes CASIEASTDTQYF.

The V call is TRBV5-6, the J call TRBJ2-7; D is possibly TRBD2 (7 bases). This CDR3 comprises 15 residues. Trimming took off 0 bases at V and 2 bases at J, with 12 bases between the two ends. Germline assignment: CDR1 SGHDT and CDR2 YYEEEE. The CDR3, as DNA: TGTGCCAGCAGCTTGGGGCGGGGGCCTACCTACGAGCAGTACTTC. Translating gives CASSLGRGPTYEQYF. Variable domain in full (rest from reference TRBV5-6 and TRBJ2-7): DAGVTQSPTHLIKTRGQQVTLRCSPKSGHDTVSWYQQALGQGPQFIFQYYEEEERQRGNFPDRFSGHQFPNYSSELNVNALLLGDSALYLCASSLGRGPTYEQYFGPGTRLTVT.

Written as DNA, the CDR3 is TGTGCCTGGAGTCCCCTCTGGGGGAGATTCGAGCAGTACTTC. Protein product: CAWSPLWGRFEQYF. The chain joins TRBV30 to TRBJ2-7; D is perhaps TRBD1 or TRBD2 (5 bases each). CDR1 and CDR2 (germline): GTSNPN, SVGIG (reference sequence). The CDR3 length is 14 residues. Trimming shortened V by 2 bases and J by 6 bases, and 17 bases separated the two germline ends. Full variable domain (missing parts from reference TRBV30 and TRBJ2-7): SQTIHQWPATLVQPVGSPLSLECTVEGTSNPNLYWYRQAAGRGLQLLFYSVGIGQISSEVPQNLSASRPQDRQFILSSKKLLLSDSGFYLCAWSPLWGRFEQYFGPGTRLTVT.

The sample holds one count of this clone. The J gene is TRBJ1-6, the V gene TRBV6-9; 7 nucleotides line up with TRBD1. After removal of 6 bases from V and 9 bases from J, the junction contained 5 bases not matched to a gene. CDR1 is MNHGY and CDR2 is SVAAGI in the germline V gene. The CDR3 has 13 amino acids. CDR3 residues: CASSPDRVSPLHF. The CDR3 bases are TGTGCCAGCAGCCCCGACAGGGTTTCACCCCTCCACTTT.

The chain has TRBV6-1 and TRBJ1-2; D call uncertain. The CDR3 spans 10 residues. Per the germline V gene, CDR1 is MNHNS and CDR2 is SASEGT. V was cut by 4 bases and J by 6 bases, with 3 bases left in between. The CDR3 DNA follows: TGTGCCAGCAGTGCAGATGGCTACACCTTC. As protein: CASSADGYTF.

The chain links TRBV6-5 to TRBJ1-5, with a weak D call TRBD1 (5 bases). The CDR3 is made up of 12 amino acids. Germline-derived CDR1 and CDR2 are MNHEY and SVGAGI. V lost 5 bases to trimming and J lost 6 bases, with 8 bases between them. CDR3: CASSTGGQPQHF. Here the CDR3 DNA reads TGTGCCAGCAGTACGGGGGGTCAGCCCCAGCATTTT.

The chain has TRBV28 and TRBJ2-7; D gene uncertain. Germline CDR1 and CDR2: MDHEN and SYDVKM. V was clipped by 8 bases and J by 3 bases, with 17 bases between them. This CDR3 comprises 14 residues. The CDR3 protein is CASHKLYRFYEQYF. The CDR3 DNA reads TGTGCCAGCCACAAACTGTACAGATTCTACGAGCAGTACTTC.

V usage is TRBV4-2 and J usage is TRBJ1-4; no definite D call. This CDR3 is 16 amino acids long. V lost 1 base and J lost 0, with 9 bases in between. Per germline, CDR1 LGHNA and CDR2 YNFKEQ. The CDR3 protein is CASSQGRLATNEKLFF. CDR3 DNA sequence: TGTGCCAGCAGCCAAGGACGACTTGCAACTAATGAAAAACTGTTTTTT.

This clone has only a few counts. The V and J genes are TRBV2 and TRBJ1-4; D possibly corresponds to TRBD1 (5 bases). V was shortened by 5 bases and J by 0 bases, with 7 bases between the two germline ends. This CDR3 is built from 14 residues. Germline-derived CDR1 and CDR2 are SNHLY and FYNNEI. As DNA, the CDR3 is TGTGCCAGCAGTATCAGGGCAACTAATGAAAAACTGTTTTTT. It codes for CASSIRATNEKLFF. Drawing the rest from reference TRBV2 and TRBJ1-4, the complete variable domain is EPEVTQTPSHQVTQMGQEVILRCVPISNHLYFYWYRQILGQKVEFLVSFYNNEISEKSEIFDDQFSVERPDGSNFTLKIRSTKLEDSAMYFCASSIRATNEKLFFGSGTQLSVL.

The rearrangement uses TRBV5-1 and TRBJ1-1; 12 bases match TRBD1. The CDR3 totals 16 residues. The V and J ends lost 4 bases and 5 bases, in that order; junction bases with no gene match: 9. Germline V gene data show CDR1 as SGHRS and CDR2 as YFSETQ. The CDR3 DNA is TGCGCCAGCAGCATGGGGACAGGGGGCTGGGGTACTGAAGCTTTCTTT. Protein sequence: CASSMGTGGWGTEAFF.

The chain links TRBV19 to TRBJ2-7; the match to TRBD2 covers 8 bases. The CDR3 is 14 amino acids. Germline V gives CDR1 LNHDA, CDR2 SQIVND (reference sequence). V lost 5 bases, J lost 4 bases, and 7 bases stayed unmatched. CDR3 sequence: CASSSGRGAYEQYF. As DNA, the CDR3 is TGTGCCAGTAGTTCCGGGAGGGGCGCTTACGAGCAGTACTTC.

V gene TRBV7-9 combines with J gene TRBJ2-5, with TRBD1 identical over 9 bases. With V trimmed by 5 bases and J by 7 bases, 8 bases remained unmatched. The CDR3 contains 14 residues. The germline CDR1 and CDR2 sequences are SEHNR and FQNEAQ (reference sequence). The DNA for the CDR3 is TGTGCCAGCAGCGAGGGACAGGGATTTTTGACCCAGTACTTC. Translated, it gives CASSEGQGFLTQYF.